The 8 T cell receptor beta chains below all came from one sample that was sequenced in a study of a mutant IDH1 vaccine in newly diagnosed glioma. Clones were sequenced by immunoSEQ multiplex PCR, and TCRdb holds only the in-frame ones, with some missing. The sample carries some 58,000 clones, roughly 76% recorded once. Time point reported: week 35, safety follow-up. Mutant IDH1 20-mer peptide, at 300 ug, made up each vaccine dose, with topical imiquimod. No cognate antigen is known for these TCRs. Specimen: PBMCs, collected from a glioma patient whose treatment included an IDH1 peptide vaccine. The receptors derive from a middle-aged man with glioma.

The rearrangement links TRBV7-2 to TRBJ2-5; D is possibly TRBD1 (5 bases). CDR1 is SGHTA and CDR2 is FQGNSA in the germline V gene. The ends were cut back, 0 bases at V and 0 bases at J, with 8 bases in the middle. The CDR3 sequence is 15 residues long. The CDR3 sequence: CASSLALTDQETQYF. DNA of the CDR3: TGTGCCAGCAGCTTAGCGCTGACAGACCAAGAGACCCAGTACTTC.

The chain recombines TRBV10-2 with TRBJ1-4; D remains unclear. CDR1 is WSHSY and CDR2 is SAAADI in the germline V gene. Trimming took off 2 bases at V and 6 bases at J, with 7 bases between the two ends. The CDR3 loop spans 13 amino acids. The CDR3 protein is CASSEIWDEKLFF. For the CDR3, the DNA is TGCGCCAGCAGTGAGATTTGGGATGAAAAACTGTTTTTT.

The J gene is TRBJ2-5, the V gene TRBV5-1; D gene unclear. CDR3 size: 14 residues. V shed 0 bases and J shed 2 bases, with 8 bases lying between them. The germline gives CDR1 SGHRS, CDR2 YFSETQ. The CDR3 loop is CASSLGAPQETQYF. The CDR3 DNA reads TGCGCCAGCAGCTTGGGGGCGCCACAAGAGACCCAGTACTTC.

This chain uses TRBV6-5 with TRBJ1-1; D possibly corresponds to TRBD1 (6 bases). Germline assignment: CDR1 MNHEY and CDR2 SVGAGI. The CDR3 consists of 14 residues. Deletions cut 2 bases from V and 4 bases from J, with 11 bases between. The CDR3 here is CASSYEEGVTEAFF. The CDR3 DNA reads as TGTGCCAGCAGTTACGAGGAGGGGGTCACTGAAGCTTTCTTT.

The chain employs TRBV19 and TRBJ1-5, with TRBD1 identical over 9 bases. Germline V gene lookup returns CDR1 LNHDA and CDR2 SQIVND (reference sequence). The J segment lost 2 bases and the V segment lost 3 bases, leaving 5 bases of the junction unmatched. The length of the CDR3 is 16 residues. CDR3 sequence: CASSIWDRVGNQPQHF. The CDR3 bases are TGTGCCAGTAGTATTTGGGACAGGGTTGGCAATCAGCCCCAGCATTTT. Drawing the rest from reference TRBV19 and TRBJ1-5, the complete variable domain is DGGITQSPKYLFRKEGQNVTLSCEQNLNHDAMYWYRQDPGQGLRLIYYSQIVNDFQKGDIAEGYSVSREKKESFPLTVTSAQKNPTAFYLCASSIWDRVGNQPQHFGDGTRLSIL.

The chain carries TRBV18 and TRBJ2-5; 11 nucleotides line up with TRBD1. The V and J ends lost 4 bases and 4 bases, in that order; junction bases with no gene match: 5. The CDR3 has 15 residues. Germline loops: CDR1 KGHSH, CDR2 LQKENI. Here the CDR3 DNA reads TGTGCCAGCTCACAATCCGGGACAGGGGGAGAGACCCAGTACTTC. The encoded protein is CASSQSGTGGETQYF.

This chain joins TRBV18 and TRBJ2-2, with 15 bases that match TRBD2. V gave up 2 bases and J gave up 0 bases; unmatched junction bases: 1. Germline V gene data show CDR1 as KGHSH and CDR2 as LQKENI. This CDR3 spans 18 amino acids. The CDR3, as DNA: TGTGCCAGCTCACCAAGGACTAGCGGGGGGGCGAACACCGGGGAGCTGTTTTTT. Translating it yields CASSPRTSGGANTGELFF.

J is TRBJ2-1 and V is TRBV28; D is tentatively TRBD1 or TRBD2 (5 bases each). V was pared by 8 bases and J by 6 bases, with 14 bases between. CDR1 is MDHEN and CDR2 is SYDVKM in the germline V gene. The CDR3 totals 13 residues. This CDR3 is CASQGGAANEQFF. CDR3 DNA sequence: TGTGCCAGCCAGGGCGGAGCGGCCAATGAGCAGTTCTTC.